The text below deals with one T cell receptor (beta chain). The sample is drawn from a study of blood T cell repertoires in COVID-19. Background on the study: From the United States, Italy and Spain came samples of acute and convalescent COVID-19. Sample material is recorded as cDNA or gDNA derived from T cells, B-cell-depleted T cells, or PBMCs.

The authors' processing: Nucleated cell number was recorded as an estimate derived from reference gene primer amplification. Produced via immunoSEQ multiplex PCR; TCRdb's table is partial and in-frame only. The V and J calls and clone size were taken over from that table, and D and trimming were inferred from the DNA. In the table there are approximately 250,000 clones, around 85% of which are singletons. With 3 bases clipped from V and 1 base from J, the junction kept 17 bases outside the gene matches. The CDR3 extends over 19 amino acids. Germline CDR1 reads SGHAT; CDR2 reads FQNNGV. The source material was peripheral blood. The clonotype comes from a woman aged 55 to 70 with active or convalescent COVID-19. The chain combines TRBV11-2 with TRBJ1-1; 7 nucleotides agree with TRBD1. CDR3 DNA: TGTGCCAGCAGCTTGCCGAGTGGGACAGCCAGCCGGAGGAACACTGAAGCTTTCTTT. Translation: CASSLPSGTASRRNTEAFF.